Below are 8 T cell receptor beta chains sequenced from a single sample in a study of vaccination effects on CD4 cells after COVID-19. This table comes from immunoSEQ multiplex PCR, and its TCRdb copy is limited to in-frame clones, with some not included. The repertoire holds 55,000 to 90,000 clones, with roughly two thirds as singletons. No antigen has been assigned to these receptors. Before sequencing took place, the ViraFEST assay used viral peptide pools to expand antigen-specific CD4+ T cells. CD4+ T cells were isolated after 10 days of culture. According to PCR results, the person was infected with SARS-CoV-2 between March and December 2020. Sample: CD4+ T cells from PBMCs cultured with HIV peptides, taken before COVID-19 vaccination. Documented subset: HIV-1 Nef peptide pool negative control/reference culture. The receptor set was obtained from a human donor who had a prior SARS-CoV-2 infection.

This rearrangement joins TRBV11-3 to TRBJ2-1; TRBD2 agrees at 10 bases. V gave up 0 bases and J gave up 15 bases; unmatched junction bases: 2. The CDR3 contains 12 residues. CDR1 SGHNT and CDR2 YENEEA come from the germline V gene. Here the CDR3 DNA reads TGTGCCAGCAGCTTAGATGAGCGGGAGGGGTTCTTC. It is translated as CASSLDEREGFF.

This rearrangement joins TRBV5-6 to TRBJ1-1; TRBD1 matches at 11 bases. Unmatched junction bases numbered 2, after V lost 4 bases and J lost 3 bases. The CDR3 has 14 amino acids. Germline V gene data show CDR1 as SGHDT and CDR2 as YYEEEE. Here the CDR3 DNA reads TGTGCCAGCAGCAGGACAGGGGGCGACACTGAAGCTTTCTTT. This codes for CASSRTGGDTEAFF.

V is TRBV7-6 and J is TRBJ2-7; a possible D gene is TRBD2 (6 bases). V shed 4 bases and J shed 6 bases, with 22 bases lying between them. The CDR3 sequence is 16 residues long. The germline CDR1 and CDR2 sequences are SGHVS and FNYEAQ. CDR3 bases: TGTGCCAGCAGCTCCCGATATAAAAGGACTACCGGCGAGCAGTACTTC. Its translation: CASSSRYKRTTGEQYF.

The V gene is TRBV9, the J gene TRBJ1-5; D not certain. CDR1 is SGDLS, CDR2 YYNGEE, per germline. V lost 4 bases, J lost 4 bases, and 15 bases lay in between. This CDR3 contains 15 residues. The CDR3 bases are TGTGCCAGCAGCCCGACGCTGGATGGAAATCAGCCCCAGCATTTT. Translation: CASSPTLDGNQPQHF.

This clone was counted between two and nine times. The J gene is TRBJ2-2, the V gene TRBV10-3, with D unclear. Deletions cut 0 bases from V and 12 bases from J, with 17 bases between. The V gene's germline CDR1 is ENHRY and CDR2 SYGVKD. The CDR3 is 15 amino acids. The CDR3 sequence is CAISESAAVWGQLFF. DNA of the CDR3: TGTGCCATCAGTGAGTCAGCCGCCGTATGGGGTCAGCTGTTTTTT.

J is TRBJ2-3 and V is TRBV9, with 14 bases identical to TRBD2. This CDR3 is 21 amino acids long. With V trimmed by 4 bases and J by 3 bases, 19 bases remained unmatched. Germline CDR1 reads SGDLS; CDR2 reads YYNGEE. The CDR3 bases are TGTGCCAGCAGCACAGCCTCCGGGACTAGCGGGGGCCTCAAAGGGACAGATACGCAGTATTTT. It yields the protein CASSTASGTSGGLKGTDTQYF.

This clone has only a few counts. This chain links TRBV2 with TRBJ1-1; D unclear. The CDR3 length is 13 residues. CDR1 and CDR2 from the germline V gene are SNHLY and FYNNEI. The V and J ends lost 4 bases and 7 bases respectively, with 13 bases between them. The CDR3 reads CASSVTTAGEAFF. The DNA for the CDR3 is TGTGCCAGCAGTGTAACTACAGCGGGTGAAGCTTTCTTT. The full variable domain, completed using reference TRBV2 and TRBJ1-1, is EPEVTQTPSHQVTQMGQEVILRCVPISNHLYFYWYRQILGQKVEFLVSFYNNEISEKSEIFDDQFSVERPDGSNFTLKIRSTKLEDSAMYFCASSVTTAGEAFFGQGTRLTVV.

CDR3 sequence (DNA): TGTGCCAGCAGTGGGGACTTTAACACTGAAGCTTTCTTT. Its protein product is CASSGDFNTEAFF. This chain connects TRBV2 to TRBJ1-1; D might be TRBD1 (5 bases). The CDR3 contains 13 residues. Germline CDR1 reads SNHLY; CDR2 reads FYNNEI. The ends were cut back, 4 bases at V and 2 bases at J, with 8 bases in the middle.